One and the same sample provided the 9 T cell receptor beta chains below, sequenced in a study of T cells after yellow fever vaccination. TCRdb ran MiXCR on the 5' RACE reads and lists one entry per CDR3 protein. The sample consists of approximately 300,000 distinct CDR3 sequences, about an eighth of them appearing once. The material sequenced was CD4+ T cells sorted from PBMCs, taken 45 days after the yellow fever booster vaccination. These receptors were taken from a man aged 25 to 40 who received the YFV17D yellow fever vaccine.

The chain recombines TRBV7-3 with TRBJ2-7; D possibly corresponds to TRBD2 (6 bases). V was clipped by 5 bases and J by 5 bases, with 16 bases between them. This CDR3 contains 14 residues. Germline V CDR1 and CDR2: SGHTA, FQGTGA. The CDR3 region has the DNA TGTGCCAGCAGCCTTCGGGGGAGCCAAAACGAGCAGTACTTC. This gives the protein CASSLRGSQNEQYF.

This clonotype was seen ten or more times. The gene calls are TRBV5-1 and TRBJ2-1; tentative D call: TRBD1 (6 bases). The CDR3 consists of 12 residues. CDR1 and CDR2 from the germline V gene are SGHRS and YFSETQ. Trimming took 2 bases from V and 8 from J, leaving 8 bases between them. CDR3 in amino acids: CASSFQGYEQFF. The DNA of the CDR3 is TGCGCCAGCAGCTTCCAGGGGTATGAGCAGTTCTTC. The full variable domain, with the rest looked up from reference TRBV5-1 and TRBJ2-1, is KAGVTQTPRYLIKTRGQQVTLSCSPISGHRSVSWYQQTPGQGLQFLFEYFSETQRNKGNFPGRFSGRQFSNSRSEMNVSTLELGDSALYLCASSFQGYEQFFGPGTRLTVL.

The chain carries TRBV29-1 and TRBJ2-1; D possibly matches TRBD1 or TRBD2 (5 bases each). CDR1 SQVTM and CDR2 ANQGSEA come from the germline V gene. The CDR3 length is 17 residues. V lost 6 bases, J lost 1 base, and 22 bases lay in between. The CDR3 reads CSVEPLLRDGSYNEQFF. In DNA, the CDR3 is TGCAGCGTGGAACCTCTACTCCGGGACGGATCCTACAATGAGCAGTTCTTC.

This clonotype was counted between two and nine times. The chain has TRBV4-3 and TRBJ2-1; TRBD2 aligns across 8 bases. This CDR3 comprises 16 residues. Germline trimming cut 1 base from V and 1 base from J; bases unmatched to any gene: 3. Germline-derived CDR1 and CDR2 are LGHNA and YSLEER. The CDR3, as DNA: TGCGCCAGCAGCCAAGGACTAGCGCGGTCCTACAATGAGCAGTTCTTC. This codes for CASSQGLARSYNEQFF.

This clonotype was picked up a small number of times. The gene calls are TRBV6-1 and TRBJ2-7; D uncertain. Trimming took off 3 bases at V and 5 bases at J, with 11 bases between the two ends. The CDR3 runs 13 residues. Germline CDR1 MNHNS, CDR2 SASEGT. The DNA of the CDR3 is TGTGCCAGCAGTGAGTCGGGTGGCCACGAGCAGTACTTC. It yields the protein CASSESGGHEQYF.

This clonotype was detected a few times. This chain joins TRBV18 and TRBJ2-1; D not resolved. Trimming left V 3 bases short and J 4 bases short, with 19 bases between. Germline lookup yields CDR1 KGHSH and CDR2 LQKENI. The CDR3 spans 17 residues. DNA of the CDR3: TGTGCCAGCTCACCGCCTGGTTGGCACCGGAGTTACAATGAGCAGTTCTTC. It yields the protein CASSPPGWHRSYNEQFF.

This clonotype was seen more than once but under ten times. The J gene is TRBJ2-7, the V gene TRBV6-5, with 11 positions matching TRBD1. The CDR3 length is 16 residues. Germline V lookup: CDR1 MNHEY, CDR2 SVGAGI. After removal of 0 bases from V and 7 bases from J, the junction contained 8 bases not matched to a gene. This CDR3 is CASSYSAGTGGGEQYF. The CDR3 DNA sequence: TGTGCCAGCAGTTACTCGGCCGGGACAGGGGGAGGTGAGCAGTACTTC.

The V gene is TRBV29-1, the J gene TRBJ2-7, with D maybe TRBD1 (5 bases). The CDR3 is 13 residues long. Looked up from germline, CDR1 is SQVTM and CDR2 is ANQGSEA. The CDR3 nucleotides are TGCATCGACCGAAGGGGTAGCAGCTACGAGCAGTACTTC. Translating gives CIDRRGSSYEQYF.

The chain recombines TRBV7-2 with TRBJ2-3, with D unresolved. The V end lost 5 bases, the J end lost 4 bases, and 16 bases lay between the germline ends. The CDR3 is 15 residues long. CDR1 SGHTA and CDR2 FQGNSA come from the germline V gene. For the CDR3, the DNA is TGTGCCAGCAGCACGCACCTTACCGCGCCAGATACGCAGTATTTT. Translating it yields CASSTHLTAPDTQYF.